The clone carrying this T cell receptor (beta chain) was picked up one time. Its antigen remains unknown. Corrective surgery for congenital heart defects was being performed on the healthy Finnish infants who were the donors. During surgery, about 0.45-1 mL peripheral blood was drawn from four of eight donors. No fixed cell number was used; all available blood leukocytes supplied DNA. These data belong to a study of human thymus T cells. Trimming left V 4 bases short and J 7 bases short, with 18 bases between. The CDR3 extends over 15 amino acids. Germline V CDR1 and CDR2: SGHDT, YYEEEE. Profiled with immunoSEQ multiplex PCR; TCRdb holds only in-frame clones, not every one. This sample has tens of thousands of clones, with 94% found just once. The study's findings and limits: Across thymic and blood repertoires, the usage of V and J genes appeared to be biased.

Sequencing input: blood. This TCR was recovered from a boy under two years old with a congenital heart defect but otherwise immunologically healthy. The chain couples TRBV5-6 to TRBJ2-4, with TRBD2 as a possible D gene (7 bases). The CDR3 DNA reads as TGTGCCAGCAGCGACTCCCGCGGGGGCAGGAACATTCAGTACTTC. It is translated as CASSDSRGGRNIQYF.